The T cell receptor beta chain under discussion was sequenced for a study of neurological immune-mediated disorders (dated by TCRdb to between 2018 and 2021). With respect to the entire study: Using UMI-based sequencing, the study compared peripheral blood TCR-beta repertoires from patients with HTLV-I-associated myelopathy (HAM/TSP), patients with multiple sclerosis, and healthy controls. The roughly 100 TCR-beta libraries covered PBMC samples along with longitudinal samples, technical triplicates, and paired sorted CD4+ and CD8+ T-cell subsets. Technical triplicate libraries were sequenced to precisely calculate the variability in frequency of each individual clone. The cohort was made up of around 70 subjects, consisting of 14 HAM/TSP patients, roughly 35 multiple sclerosis patients and about 20 healthy controls.

The paper's findings and limits, for the study overall: Expanded clones from different subjects shared no identical CDR3 amino acid sequences, which suggests that TCR-beta repertoires were private in all groups. TCR clonal expansion was highest in HAM/TSP patients and lowest in MS patients, with MS patients falling below even healthy controls.

From cysteine to phenylalanine, the CDR3 is 16 amino acids long. The kept DNA is CDR3 alone, 48 bases in frame from the first base. The germline V gene encodes CDR1 SGHDT and CDR2 YYEEEE. Reading the label with the study, this specimen's time point is: technical triplicate 2. TCR libraries for sorted subsets were made from some 1 million sorted CD4+ or CD8+ T cells. PBMCs were separated from peripheral blood using Ficoll-Hypaque density gradient centrifugation and then cryopreserved in liquid nitrogen. Paired sorted CD4+ and CD8+ subsets came from healthy controls, HAM/TSP patients and MS patients. Note on this clonotype: Its antigen is not yet known. Base qualities are not provided; no much larger clone lies one nucleotide away.

cDNA was synthesized by template-switch 5'RACE using a primer with a 10-nucleotide random unique molecular identifier that tagged each TCR transcript. Every sequencing run yielded over 170 million TCR-beta sequences covering 15-18 subjects. The RNeasy kit was used to extract total RNA. Using the KAPA Real-time Library Amplification kit, TCR-beta VDJ regions were amplified with primers for the TCR constant region and the 5'RACE anchor. A first PCR added sample indexes and Illumina adaptors, after which a second PCR increased the library yield. After Ampure bead purification, the TCR product of roughly 650 bp was size-selected on a 2% E-gel SizeSelection system. Before pooling, library quality was checked on a Bioanalyzer, concentration was measured with Qubit, and libraries were quantified with the Kapa Library Quantification kit. Libraries were sequenced paired-end 2 x 150 bp on an Illumina HiSeq 2500. To increase sequence diversity, about 25-31% phiX was spiked into each library pool. The original methods were these. Quality-filtered reads were processed with the UMI-based MiGEC pipeline, and over 80% of raw TCR sequences were removed by the MiGEC pipeline during error correction. IMGT germline references were used for alignment of VDJ genes, and clonotypes were defined by a unique CDR3 amino acid sequence together with V-J genes. Clonal expansion, Shannon diversity, and CDR3 relatedness (CalcPairwiseDistances, ClusterSamples) were evaluated with VDJtools, and phylogenetic trees were built with CLCbio workbench. Expanded clones were defined as having at least 8 unique UMIs, based on coefficient-of-variation modelling across technical triplicates. Using fastp at Q25 and MiXCR, TCRdb reprocessed the public reads and kept productive beta chains. Each CDR3 protein gets just one entry, which takes the most common genes and DNA from the rows behind it. These V and J calls rely on TCRdb rather than the paper's analysis. The table for this sample lists more than 30,000 distinct CDR3 sequences; approximately 12% of them were counted only once. The ten largest clonotypes hold around 5% of the sample.

Sequenced: CD4+ T cells from blood. The TCR originated in a female donor with HTLV-1-associated myelopathy (HAM/TSP). The chain was built from TRBV5-6 and TRBJ1-5; 11 junctional bases match TRBD1. The end of the DNA is better explained by TRBJ2-3, so the J call may be wrong. The CDR3 is CASSRGQGVSNQTQYF. In nucleotides, the sequence is TGTGCCAGCAGCCGGGGACAGGGGGTTTCCAATCAGACCCAGTATTTT.